The source of this T cell receptor (beta chain) is a study of shared clonotypes between healthy human individuals. Terminally differentiated effector memory CD45RA+ cells were excluded from the naive CD8 cells, which were CD45RO-negative and positively selected for CCR7. The healthy adult donors were HIV-negative and reported no recent acute infections or vaccinations. General study findings and limits: Clonotype sharing across donors was expected to vary with sequencing depth.

The CDR3 length is 13 residues. The V gene's germline CDR1 is SGHAT and CDR2 FQNNGV. V was cut by 5 bases and J by 5 bases, with 13 bases left in between. For this clone: Its matching antigen is unknown.

Source study methods: ImmunoSEQ output held junction-only sequences without quality scores, so filtering differed. The repertoire was sequenced with immunoSEQ multiplex PCR; TCRdb's copy has only in-frame clones and lacks some. V, J and clone size were drawn from that table, and D and trimming were deduced from the DNA. The sample yields millions of clones, about 95% seen once. Material: naive CD8+ T cells sorted from blood. V is TRBV11-2 and J is TRBJ2-7; D is unresolved. The receptor was derived from a man between 18 and 29 years old in good health. CDR3 sequence (DNA): TGTGCCAGCAGCCCCAGGACCGTCCACGAGCAGTACTTC. Its protein is CASSPRTVHEQYF.